These 3 T cell receptor beta chains originate from one sample sequenced in a study of blood T cell repertoires in COVID-19. The repertoire was sequenced with immunoSEQ multiplex PCR; TCRdb's copy has only in-frame clones and lacks some. Among approximately 100,000 clones listed, roughly 69% were seen once. What was sequenced was peripheral blood. Receptor source: a man at least 80 years old with acute or convalescent COVID-19.

The gene calls are TRBV7-6 and TRBJ1-3; 7 bases align to TRBD1. This CDR3 contains 17 residues. Per germline, CDR1 SGHVS and CDR2 FNYEAQ. V shed 1 base and J 1 base; nucleotides not matched to a gene: 7. CDR3 in amino acids: CASSLVPGGDSGNTIYF. CDR3 bases: TGTGCCAGCAGCTTAGTCCCAGGGGGAGATTCTGGAAACACCATATATTTT.

This clone was counted a single time. CDR3 protein: CASAFSSGNTGELFF. DNA for the CDR3: TGTGCCAGCGCCTTTTCCAGCGGGAACACCGGGGAGCTGTTTTTT. The V gene is TRBV14, the J gene TRBJ2-2; perhaps TRBD2 as D (5 bases). The CDR3 is made up of 15 amino acids. Trimming left V 8 bases short and J 1 base short, with 14 bases between. Germline CDR1 SGHDN, CDR2 FVKESK.

This clone was seen a few times. This chain links TRBV28 with TRBJ2-3, with 9 bases that match TRBD1. The length of the CDR3 is 15 residues. V lost 8 bases, J lost 2 bases, and 8 bases stayed unmatched. CDR1 and CDR2 (germline): MDHEN, SYDVKM. The CDR3 coding sequence is TGTGCCAGCCGAAACCGGGACAGGGCCACAGATACGCAGTATTTT. It yields the protein CASRNRDRATDTQYF.